This T cell receptor (beta chain) derives from a study of cytomegalovirus exposure and HLA in healthy donors. The study, taken as a whole, reports: Across donors, most TCRs were seen rarely, yet some public ones were widespread. The listing of about 150 TCR beta chains classed them as cytomegalovirus-associated. In vitro work confirmed that a few CMV-associated chains recognize CMV antigens. According to reports, the classifier identified cytomegalovirus status with high specificity and sensitivity.

Produced via immunoSEQ multiplex PCR; TCRdb's table is partial and in-frame only. The sample lists about 140,000 clones, approximately 84% occurring once. Remarks on this clone: Its specificity is unknown.

The CDR3 is made up of 10 amino acids. V was cut by 4 bases and J by 12 bases, with 7 bases left in between. Germline V gives CDR1 SNHLY, CDR2 FYNNEI. The chain links TRBV2 to TRBJ2-4; D uncertain. Sequences were obtained from PBMCs. The source is a woman aged 30 to 39 in good health and CMV-seronegative. CDR3 sequence reads: CASSVVDQYF. The CDR3 bases are TGTGCCAGCAGTGTTGTAGATCAGTACTTC.